This TCR beta chain was observed in a study of cytomegalovirus exposure and HLA in healthy donors. The PCR employed 60 Vbeta primers together with 13 Jbeta primers. Libraries were prepared by immunoSEQ multiplex PCR; TCRdb keeps only in-frame clonotypes and omits some of them. The sample lists some 150,000 clones, about two thirds occurring once. V lost 5 bases and J lost 7, with 15 bases in between. This CDR3 contains 14 residues. The germline gives CDR1 MNHEY, CDR2 SVGAGI. This TCR came from a man aged 60 to 69 in good health and CMV-seronegative. The rearrangement uses TRBV6-5 and TRBJ1-5; no clear D gene. Sequencing used PBMCs. This chain's CDR3 is CASSETPGGQPQHF. Written as DNA, the CDR3 is TGTGCCAGCAGTGAAACGCCGGGAGGGCAGCCCCAGCATTTT.